One T cell receptor beta chain is described in this entry. Profiled with immunoSEQ multiplex PCR; TCRdb holds only in-frame clones, not every one. This table holds about 330,000 clones, approximately 90% found once. The sample is drawn from a study of blood T cell repertoires in COVID-19. Seattle's enrolled individuals joined amid active infection and were then monitored longitudinally. The J segment lost 0 bases and the V segment lost 0 bases, leaving 7 bases of the junction unmatched. The CDR3 covers 17 residues. CDR1 KGHDR and CDR2 SFDVKD come from the germline V gene. The clonotype originates from a man aged 30 to 45 with COVID-19, enrolled during active disease. What was sequenced was peripheral blood. V usage is TRBV24-1 and J usage is TRBJ2-7; 7 positions agree with TRBD2. DNA of the CDR3: TGTGCCACCAGTGATTTGCGGTCTAGCGGTAGCTCCTACGAGCAGTACTTC. Protein sequence: CATSDLRSSGSSYEQYF.